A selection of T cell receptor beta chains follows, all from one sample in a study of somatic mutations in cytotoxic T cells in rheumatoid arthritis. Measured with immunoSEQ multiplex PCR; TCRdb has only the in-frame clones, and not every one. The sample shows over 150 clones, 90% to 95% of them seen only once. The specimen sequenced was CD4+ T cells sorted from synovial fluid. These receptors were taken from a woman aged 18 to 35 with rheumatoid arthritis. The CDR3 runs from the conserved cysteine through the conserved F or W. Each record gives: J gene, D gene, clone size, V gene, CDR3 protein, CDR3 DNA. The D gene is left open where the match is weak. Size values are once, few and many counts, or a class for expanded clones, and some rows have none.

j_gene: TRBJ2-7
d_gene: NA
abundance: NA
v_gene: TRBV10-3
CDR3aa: CAISEYWEAPYEQYF
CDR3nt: TGTGCCATCAGTGAGTACTGGGAGGCGCCCTACGAGCAGTACTTC

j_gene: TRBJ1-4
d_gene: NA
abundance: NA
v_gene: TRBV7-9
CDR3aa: CASSFSLFGEKLFF
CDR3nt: TGTGCCAGCAGCTTTTCCCTCTTCGGGGAAAAACTGTTTTTT

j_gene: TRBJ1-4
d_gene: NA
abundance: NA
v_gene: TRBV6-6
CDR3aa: CASRTNDEKLFF
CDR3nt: TGTGCCAGCAGAACAAATGATGAAAAACTGTTTTTT

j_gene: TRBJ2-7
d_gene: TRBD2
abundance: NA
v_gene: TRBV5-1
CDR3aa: CASSEGYGLAYEQYF
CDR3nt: TGCGCCAGCAGCGAAGGGTACGGACTAGCCTACGAGCAGTACTTC

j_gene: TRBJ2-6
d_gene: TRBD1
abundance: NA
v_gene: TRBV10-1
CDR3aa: CASTSGQGVRGANVLTF
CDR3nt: TGCGCCAGCACCTCGGGACAGGGAGTGAGAGGGGCCAACGTCCTGACTTTC

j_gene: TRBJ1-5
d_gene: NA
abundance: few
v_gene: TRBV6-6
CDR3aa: CASTRMYGQPQHF
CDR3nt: TGTGCCAGCACCCGAATGTACGGTCAGCCCCAGCATTTT

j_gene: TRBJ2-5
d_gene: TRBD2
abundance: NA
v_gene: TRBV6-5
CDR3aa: CASSYASGQETQYF
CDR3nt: TGTGCCAGCTCTTACGCTAGCGGGCAAGAGACCCAGTACTTC

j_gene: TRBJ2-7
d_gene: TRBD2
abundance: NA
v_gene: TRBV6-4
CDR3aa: CASSPETSGAYEQYF
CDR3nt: TGTGCCAGCAGTCCTGAGACTAGCGGGGCTTACGAGCAGTACTTC

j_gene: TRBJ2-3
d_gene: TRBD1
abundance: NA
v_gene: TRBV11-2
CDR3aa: CASSFELGGSQFTDTQYF
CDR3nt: TGTGCCAGCAGCTTCGAATTAGGGGGCTCCCAATTCACAGATACGCAGTATTTT

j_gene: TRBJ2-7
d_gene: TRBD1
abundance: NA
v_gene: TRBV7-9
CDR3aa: CASSLVGQGPWEQYF
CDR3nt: TGTGCCAGCAGCTTAGTGGGACAGGGCCCATGGGAGCAGTACTTC

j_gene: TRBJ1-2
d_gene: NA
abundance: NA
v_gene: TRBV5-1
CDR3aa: CASSFDSTNYGYTF
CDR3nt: TGCGCCAGCAGCTTCGACAGTACTAACTATGGCTACACCTTC

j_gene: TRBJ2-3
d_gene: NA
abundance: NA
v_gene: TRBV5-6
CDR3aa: CASSNGISAQYF
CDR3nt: TGTGCCAGCAGCAACGGGATTAGCGCGCAGTATTTT

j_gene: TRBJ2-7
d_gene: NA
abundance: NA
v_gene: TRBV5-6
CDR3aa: CASSLMLGEGTLPSYEQYF
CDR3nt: TGTGCCAGCAGCTTGATGTTGGGGGAAGGGACACTTCCCTCCTACGAGCAGTACTTC

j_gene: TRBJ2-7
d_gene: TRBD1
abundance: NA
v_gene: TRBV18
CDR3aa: CASSPPGTGVSYEQYF
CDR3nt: TGTGCCAGCTCACCACCCGGGACAGGGGTTTCCTACGAGCAGTACTTC

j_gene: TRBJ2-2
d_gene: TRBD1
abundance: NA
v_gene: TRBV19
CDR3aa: CASSIAQGAGELFF
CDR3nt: TGTGCCAGTAGTATAGCCCAGGGGGCCGGGGAGCTGTTTTTT